These 14 T cell receptor beta chains were sequenced from one sample in a study of T-cell reconstitution after alpha-beta-depleted transplantation in children. Preparation of the TCRbeta library was carried out with unique molecular identifiers. TCRdb called the PCR reads again in MiXCR, with one record for every CDR3 protein. This table has roughly 180,000 distinct CDR3 sequences, roughly 15% appearing once. The sample was PBMCs from the stem cell graft donor, taken from the stem cell graft. These receptors originate from a human donor who donated a stem cell graft to a child with acute lymphoblastic leukemia.

This clonotype was seen many times. This chain links TRBV10-2 with TRBJ2-3, with 11 bases that match TRBD2. The ends lost 8 bases at V and 4 bases at J; junction bases unmatched: 8. The length of the CDR3 is 15 residues. Germline CDR1 WSHSY, CDR2 SAAADI. CDR3 coding DNA: TGCGCCAGCCTCCTACTAGCGGGAGCCTCAGATACGCAGTATTTT. This codes for CASLLLAGASDTQYF.

This clonotype has ten or more counts. The chain has TRBV12-3 or TRBV12-4 and TRBJ2-5, with 12 bases lining up with TRBD2. The CDR3 has 16 residues. The J segment lost 5 bases and the V segment lost 3 bases, leaving 7 bases of the junction unmatched. CDR3 nucleotides: TGTGCCAGCAGTTTCGAGACTAGCGGGAGTATTGAGACCCAGTACTTC. Protein: CASSFETSGSIETQYF.

The table lists this clonotype with many counts. Written as DNA, the CDR3 is TGTGCCAGCAGTGACTACCTATTTACCTACGAGCAGTACTTC. Protein: CASSDYLFTYEQYF. The chain is built from TRBV12-3 or TRBV12-4 and TRBJ2-7; tentative D call: TRBD2 (5 bases). CDR3 length: 14 residues. The V end was cut by 5 bases, the J end by 2 bases, with 13 bases between.

This clonotype was counted ten times or more. V usage is TRBV5-1 and J usage is TRBJ2-1; TRBD2 matches at 14 bases. Per the germline V gene, CDR1 is SGHRS and CDR2 is YFSETQ. V was clipped by 2 bases and J by 8 bases; unmatched bases: 6. This CDR3 spans 16 amino acids. Here the CDR3 reads CASSLTGTSGSDEQFF. DNA for the CDR3: TGCGCCAGCAGCTTAACCGGGACTAGCGGGAGTGATGAGCAGTTCTTC.

This clonotype came up many times. This sequence joins TRBV30 and TRBJ2-3; D ambiguous. The V gene lost 0 bases and the J gene lost 0 bases, with 4 bases spanning the gap. This CDR3 is 13 amino acids long. CDR1 and CDR2 from the germline V gene are GTSNPN and SVGIG (reference sequence). The CDR3 bases are TGTGCCTGGAGTGTACGAAGCACAGATACGCAGTATTTT. It specifies CAWSVRSTDTQYF. Full variable domain (outside the CDR3, taken from reference TRBV30 and TRBJ2-3): SQTIHQWPATLVQPVGSPLSLECTVEGTSNPNLYWYRQAAGRGLQLLFYSVGIGQISSEVPQNLSASRPQDRQFILSSKKLLLSDSGFYLCAWSVRSTDTQYFGPGTRLTVL.

This clonotype was counted ten times or more. The gene calls are TRBV7-3 and TRBJ2-1; 9 bases are shared with TRBD2. The germline CDR1 and CDR2 sequences are SGHTA and FQGTGA. V lost 0 bases and J lost 7; bases outside the gene matches: 13. The CDR3 extends over 18 amino acids. The DNA of the CDR3 is TGTGCCAGCAGCTTAACCGGGACTAGCCTATCCGAGTGGAATGAGCAGTTCTTC. It specifies CASSLTGTSLSEWNEQFF.

This clonotype appeared many times. The chain carries TRBV7-9 and TRBJ2-1; 7 nucleotides agree with TRBD2. With V trimmed by 2 bases and J by 9 bases, 4 bases remained unmatched. Per germline, CDR1 SEHNR and CDR2 FQNEAQ (reference sequence). The CDR3 runs 13 residues. The CDR3 protein is CASSLTAGAEQFF. The CDR3, as DNA: TGTGCCAGCAGCTTAACGGCGGGAGCTGAGCAGTTCTTC.

There are many counts of this clonotype. The chain combines TRBV6-1 with TRBJ2-3; 9 bases fit TRBD2. The germline V gene encodes CDR1 MNHNS and CDR2 SASEGT. V was pared by 6 bases and J by 5 bases, with 3 bases of the junction left unmatched. CDR3 size: 13 residues. This chain's CDR3 is CASRSGRIDTQYF. The CDR3 DNA is TGTGCCAGCAGAAGCGGGAGGATAGATACGCAGTATTTT.

This clonotype appeared many times. CDR3 in DNA: TGCAGCGTTGAAGAGGAGGGACAGGAGACTTACGAGCAGTACTTC. It is translated as CSVEEEGQETYEQYF. The rearrangement links TRBV29-1 to TRBJ2-7; TRBD1 agrees at 8 bases. Trimming at V came to 0 bases and at J to 4 bases, leaving 8 bases not matched to a gene. Germline CDR1 is SQVTM and CDR2 is ANQGSEA. There are 15 residues in the CDR3.

Many counts were recorded for this clonotype. This sequence joins TRBV12-3 or TRBV12-4 and TRBJ2-7; 8 nucleotides agree with TRBD1. Losses at the gene ends were 4 bases for V and 5 bases for J; bases not matched to a gene: 10. This CDR3 region has 15 residues. The CDR3 DNA reads TGTGCCAGCAGTTCACCGGGACAGGTGAACCACGAGCAGTACTTC. Its protein is CASSSPGQVNHEQYF.

This clonotype was detected ten times or more. The V and J genes are TRBV2 and TRBJ1-3; D is unresolved. Germline CDR1 is SNHLY and CDR2 is FYNNEI. The V gene lost 6 bases and the J gene lost 0 bases, with 9 bases spanning the gap. CDR3 length: 14 residues. CDR3 DNA sequence: TGTGCCAGCAGGGCAGGTTACTCTGGAAACACCATATATTTT. Translated, it gives CASRAGYSGNTIYF.

This clonotype was recorded many times. The rearrangement uses TRBV11-2 and TRBJ1-5; weak D call: TRBD1 (5 bases). V lost 5 bases and J lost 7, with 15 bases in between. Germline CDR1 and CDR2: SGHAT and FQNNGV. This CDR3 has 14 residues. The chain's CDR3 is CASSHPGNRQPQHF. The DNA of the CDR3 is TGTGCCAGCAGCCACCCAGGGAATAGACAGCCCCAGCATTTT.

This clonotype was counted many times. The chain links TRBV5-1 to TRBJ1-1, with D unresolved. The germline V gene encodes CDR1 SGHRS and CDR2 YFSETQ. V shed 0 bases and J shed 3 bases, with 6 bases lying between them. The CDR3 loop spans 13 amino acids. The CDR3 sequence is CASSLVQDTEAFF. The CDR3 DNA is TGCGCCAGCAGCTTGGTTCAGGACACTGAAGCTTTCTTT.

This clonotype was seen at least ten times. The DNA of the CDR3 is TGTGCCGGTAAGGGACTAGCGGGACGCTACAATGAGCAGTTCTTC. Its protein is CAGKGLAGRYNEQFF. V is TRBV30 and J is TRBJ2-1, with TRBD2 matching over 13 bases. The germline V gene encodes CDR1 GTSNPN and CDR2 SVGIG (reference sequence). Trimming took 8 bases from V and 3 from J; bases not matched to a gene: 7. The CDR3 spans 15 residues.